This is a list of T cell receptor beta chains from one sample in a study of cytotoxic CD8 clonotypes in ibrutinib-treated CLL. Some clones are missing from TCRdb's copy, which holds only in-frame ones; the method was immunoSEQ multiplex PCR. Of about 140,000 clones listed, 75% to 85% are singletons. Sample: PBMCs, taken after 36 months of ibrutinib treatment. These receptors came from a human donor with chronic lymphocytic leukemia. Both conserved end residues are part of each CDR3. Part of the rows lack a size; the others show once, few, many or a class for expanded clones.

clone_size j_call cdr3_length v_call cdr3_aa
- TRBJ2-1 18 TRBV4-1 CASSQDRAGLAEDNEQFF
- TRBJ2-1 16 TRBV15 CATSRVLTSVDNEQFF
- TRBJ2-7 13 TRBV10-3 CAISEVLGYEQYF
- TRBJ2-5 14 TRBV7-9 CASSRGLAEETQYF
- TRBJ2-2 14 TRBV19 CASTLMGWTGELFF
- TRBJ1-5 15 TRBV28 CASSLAGTGISVQHF
few TRBJ2-1 12 TRBV11-1 CASSRQGVEQFF
- TRBJ2-1 14 TRBV10-1 CASSLTSGSHEQFF
- TRBJ1-1 12 TRBV6-6 CASRTDGREAFF
- TRBJ2-7 14 TRBV11-3 CASSLDGSSYEQYF
- TRBJ2-2 15 TRBV6-1 CASSELGRGAGELFF
- TRBJ2-1 14 TRBV4-2 CASSPMANYNEQFF
- TRBJ2-1 14 TRBV6-4 CASSDNQRYAEQFF
- TRBJ2-3 19 TRBV7-9 CASSLVVGLVKSSTDTQYF
- TRBJ2-7 16 TRBV4-2 CASSQDRGHSSYEQYF
- TRBJ2-7 14 TRBV6-1 CAIRGQGKAYEQYF
few TRBJ1-1 15 TRBV5-1 CASSLDRQMNTEAFF
few TRBJ1-6 15 TRBV5-4 CASRVQGFNNSPLHF
- TRBJ2-6 13 TRBV10-3 CATRGSGANVLTF
once TRBJ1-5 15 TRBV5-8 CASSLEGGLGQPQHF
- TRBJ1-2 14 TRBV7-6 CASSLAQTGYGYTF
once TRBJ1-1 11 TRBV30 CAWSVDTEAFF
once TRBJ2-7 15 TRBV11-2 CASSSPGARFYEQYF
- TRBJ1-6 15 TRBV6-6 CASSNKQGWNSPLHF
few TRBJ1-5 15 TRBV28 CASSPTLDSNQPQHF
- TRBJ1-5 18 TRBV10-3 CAISSQGGVGDSNQPQHF
- TRBJ2-7 13 TRBV29-1 CSVELGQDYEQYF
- TRBJ2-5 14 TRBV18 CASSPLRGLETQYF
- TRBJ2-1 16 TRBV6-4 CASSERLGGRVGEQFF
- TRBJ1-5 17 TRBV21-1 CASSNPGTGEGNQPQHF
- TRBJ2-1 16 TRBV5-4 CASSLPLAGTYNEQFF
once TRBJ2-3 15 TRBV11-3 CASSLLADPTDTQYF
- TRBJ2-1 17 TRBV11-2 CASSFGQRENSYNEQFF
- TRBJ1-2 12 TRBV28 CASSLPQSGYTF
- TRBJ2-1 11 TRBV7-3 CASSLETEQFF